These T cell receptor beta chains were read from a single sample in a study of response to subunit inactivated influenza vaccine. TCRdb re-analysed the RT-PCR reads in MiXCR, keeping a single row per CDR3 protein. Altogether hundreds of thousands of distinct CDR3 sequences are present, about 11% being singletons, with the ten largest covering more than 9.5%. The sample was also linked to a second study, of T cells expressing NK-cell markers.

The sample here was PBMCs from blood, taken on the day of vaccination. The source is a middle-aged man who received an inactivated influenza vaccine. Both conserved end residues are part of each CDR3. The D gene is left open where the match is weak. The size field is filled for only some rows; it gives once, few, many or a size class.

J gene,D gene,clone size,V gene,CDR3 protein,CDR3 DNA
TRBJ2-5,TRBD1,few,TRBV5-1,CASSSGGSVQETQYF,TGCGCCAGCAGCTCAGGGGGCAGCGTACAAGAGACCCAGTACTTC
TRBJ2-7,.,few,TRBV18,CASSPPARRSSYEQYF,TGTGCCAGCTCACCACCCGCCCGGCGGAGCTCCTACGAGCAGTACTTC
TRBJ2-2,TRBD2,.,TRBV7-2,CASRPSGNTGELFF,TGTGCCAGCAGGCCTAGCGGGAACACCGGGGAGCTGTTTTTT
TRBJ2-5,.,many,TRBV12-3/TRBV12-4,CASSGGQETQYF,TGTGCCAGCAGTGGGGGGCAAGAGACCCAGTACTTC
TRBJ1-4,.,.,TRBV27,CASSFLRGNEKLFF,TGTGCCAGCAGTTTCTTGCGGGGTAATGAAAAACTGTTTTTT
TRBJ2-7,TRBD2,.,TRBV20-1,CSAGLRLAGGVYEQYF,TGCAGTGCTGGACTACGACTAGCGGGAGGGGTCTACGAGCAGTACTTC
TRBJ2-1,TRBD2,many,TRBV12-3/TRBV12-4,CASSSAGVQFF,TGTGCCAGCAGCTCAGCGGGAGTGCAGTTCTTC
TRBJ1-1,.,.,TRBV7-2,CASSLQRTHTEAFF,TGTGCCAGCAGCTTGCAAAGGACCCACACTGAAGCTTTCTTT
TRBJ2-2,.,.,TRBV3-1,CASSGWDTNTGELFF,TGTGCCAGCAGCGGCTGGGACACCAACACCGGGGAGCTGTTTTTT
TRBJ2-3,TRBD2,few,TRBV12-3/TRBV12-4,CASSSSGSQADTQYF,TGTGCCAGCAGTTCTAGCGGGAGTCAGGCAGATACGCAGTATTTT
TRBJ2-7,.,.,TRBV7-2,CASSLHMSSYEQYF,TGTGCCAGCAGCCTACACATGAGCTCCTACGAGCAGTACTTC
TRBJ2-3,TRBD2,many,TRBV11-2,CASSLGLAGGPGDTQYF,TGTGCCAGCAGCCTGGGACTAGCGGGAGGGCCAGGAGATACGCAGTATTTT
TRBJ2-1,.,.,TRBV6-5,CASCYSAGMMTLYNEQFF,TGTGCCAGCTGTTACTCGGCAGGCATGATGACGCTCTACAATGAGCAGTTCTTC
TRBJ2-2,.,many,TRBV2,CASREGQAGTGELFF,TGTGCCAGCCGGGAGGGACAGGCGGGAACCGGGGAGCTGTTTTTT
TRBJ1-4,.,.,TRBV7-8,CASSLGRGTTSATNEKLFF,TGTGCCAGCAGCTTAGGGCGAGGGACAACGTCTGCAACTAATGAAAAACTGTTTTTT
TRBJ2-4,.,many,TRBV6-2/TRBV6-3,CASSYGSQGNIQYF,TGTGCCAGCAGTTACGGGAGCCAGGGAAACATTCAGTACTTC
TRBJ2-6,TRBD2,.,TRBV11-2,CASSSGLAGASGANVLTF,TGTGCCAGCAGCTCCGGACTAGCGGGAGCTTCAGGGGCCAACGTCCTGACTTTC
TRBJ1-2,.,.,TRBV5-8,CASSYPRQGGYTF,TGTGCCAGCAGCTACCCACGACAAGGCGGCTACACCTTC
TRBJ2-3,.,once,TRBV30,CAWRARAPDTQYF,TGTGCCTGGAGAGCCCGGGCCCCAGATACGCAGTATTTT
TRBJ2-7,TRBD1,.,TRBV28,CASQNSGTGEYEQYF,TGTGCCAGCCAAAACTCCGGGACAGGGGAATACGAGCAGTACTTC
TRBJ1-4,.,few,TRBV18,CASSPTVETNEKLFF,TGTGCCAGCTCACCGACAGTTGAAACTAATGAAAAACTGTTTTTT
TRBJ2-2,TRBD2,.,TRBV12-3/TRBV12-4,CASRDRLAGVNTGELFF,TGTGCCAGCAGGGATCGACTAGCGGGGGTCAACACCGGGGAGCTGTTTTTT
TRBJ2-2,TRBD1,many,TRBV11-2,CASRRQGTGELFF,TGTGCCAGCAGAAGACAGGGGACCGGGGAGCTGTTTTTT
TRBJ1-4,TRBD1,.,TRBV12-3/TRBV12-4,CASSPTGPNEKLFF,TGTGCCAGCAGCCCGACAGGGCCTAATGAAAAACTGTTTTTT
TRBJ1-2,.,many,TRBV6-1,CASRTDGSYGYTF,TGTGCCAGCAGAACCGACGGAAGCTATGGCTACACCTTC
TRBJ2-3,.,.,TRBV5-4,CASSLALTSGSTDTQYF,TGTGCCAGCAGCTTGGCCCTAACTAGTGGTAGCACAGATACGCAGTATTTT
TRBJ2-5,.,.,TRBV20-1,CSARDISQETQYF,TGCAGTGCAAGGGACATTAGCCAAGAGACCCAGTACTTC
TRBJ2-7,.,.,TRBV28,CASSLWMGEQYF,TGTGCCAGCAGTTTATGGATGGGGGAGCAGTACTTC
TRBJ2-3,.,few,TRBV7-2,CASSSGLGADTQYF,TGTGCCAGCAGCTCCGGCCTGGGGGCAGATACGCAGTATTTT
TRBJ2-6,.,.,TRBV7-7,CASSPLPGQYSGANVLTF,TGTGCTAGCAGCCCTCTCCCGGGACAATACTCTGGGGCCAACGTCCTGACTTTC
TRBJ2-7,TRBD2,few,TRBV27,CASSMTSGRALYEQYF,TGTGCCAGCAGTATGACTAGCGGGAGGGCCCTCTACGAGCAGTACTTC
TRBJ1-6,TRBD1,.,TRBV20-1,CSAQQGGSYNSPLHF,TGCAGTGCGCAACAGGGGGGGTCCTATAATTCACCCCTCCACTTT
TRBJ1-1,.,many,TRBV27,CASSLLANTEAFF,TGTGCCAGCAGTTTATTGGCGAACACTGAAGCTTTCTTT
TRBJ1-5,TRBD1,many,TRBV12-3/TRBV12-4,CASSRTGGNQPQHF,TGTGCCAGCAGTAGGACAGGGGGCAATCAGCCCCAGCATTTT
TRBJ2-2,TRBD2,.,TRBV9,CASSVALAGGTGELFF,TGTGCCAGCAGCGTAGCCCTAGCGGGAGGTACCGGGGAGCTGTTTTTT
TRBJ2-3,TRBD2,.,TRBV11-2,CASSLDGRAEDTQYF,TGTGCCAGCAGCTTAGACGGGAGGGCCGAAGATACGCAGTATTTT
TRBJ2-7,.,.,TRBV7-2,CASSTRWLDEQYF,TGTGCCAGCAGCACCCGTTGGCTAGATGAGCAGTACTTC
TRBJ2-3,TRBD2,many,TRBV28,CASSSAGTSGTDTQYF,TGTGCCAGCAGCTCAGCCGGGACTAGCGGGACAGATACGCAGTATTTT
TRBJ2-5,.,many,TRBV29-1,CSVRKGGQGETQYF,TGCAGCGTGCGAAAAGGGGGGCAGGGAGAGACCCAGTACTTC
TRBJ2-1,TRBD1,.,TRBV5-6,CACERDRGRSHEQFF,TGTGCCTGCGAAAGGGACAGGGGGCGCTCCCATGAGCAGTTCTTC
TRBJ2-7,.,.,TRBV27,CASSSLKTVSSYEQYF,TGTGCCAGCAGTTCCCTTAAGACGGTGAGCTCCTACGAGCAGTACTTC
TRBJ2-1,.,.,TRBV5-6,CASSLFSADNEQFF,TGTGCCAGCAGCTTATTCTCCGCCGACAATGAGCAGTTCTTC
TRBJ1-5,TRBD1,.,TRBV30,CAWARQGWQPQHF,TGTGCCTGGGCCCGACAGGGCTGGCAGCCCCAGCATTTT
TRBJ1-2,.,.,TRBV9,CASSVNEGNGYTF,TGTGCCAGCAGCGTCAACGAGGGGAATGGCTACACCTTC
TRBJ1-5,TRBD1,.,TRBV7-2,CASSLAGQGGSQPQHF,TGTGCCAGCAGCTTAGCGGGGCAGGGGGGAAGTCAGCCCCAGCATTTT
TRBJ2-7,.,.,TRBV29-1,CSVGSGGNPDEQYF,TGCAGCGTGGGATCGGGCGGGAACCCAGACGAGCAGTACTTC
TRBJ1-5,.,few,TRBV28,CASSPWGSGPQPQHF,TGTGCCAGCAGTCCCTGGGGGTCCGGACCTCAGCCCCAGCATTTT
TRBJ2-7,.,.,TRBV20-1,CSVAGLLSYEQYF,TGCAGTGTCGCAGGGTTACTCTCCTACGAGCAGTACTTC
TRBJ1-1,.,.,TRBV7-9,CAISTFLAGLYDTEAFF,TGTGCCATCAGCACATTCCTGGCAGGCCTCTATGACACTGAAGCTTTCTTT
TRBJ1-1,.,few,TRBV18,CASSKGMNTEAFF,TGTGCCAGCTCGAAAGGGATGAACACTGAAGCTTTCTTT
TRBJ2-3,.,few,TRBV30,CAWSRDTQYF,TGTGCCTGGAGTAGAGATACGCAGTATTTT
TRBJ2-7,.,.,TRBV6-2/TRBV6-3,CASSLWSGTYEQYF,TGTGCCAGCAGTCTCTGGTCAGGTACCTACGAGCAGTACTTC
TRBJ1-5,.,.,TRBV19,CASSEKANQPQHF,TGTGCCAGTAGTGAAAAGGCGAATCAGCCCCAGCATTTT